This T cell receptor (beta chain) was recovered during a study of blood T cell repertoires in COVID-19. As for the study in general: The United States, Italy and Spain provided the acute and convalescent COVID-19 samples. T cells, B-cell-depleted T cells, or PBMCs provided the cDNA or gDNA that served as material.

Original handling: The authors estimated nucleated cell counts from reference gene primer amplification. TCRdb's table, derived via immunoSEQ multiplex PCR, lists solely in-frame clones and lacks some. The V and J calls and clone size come from that table; D and trimming were worked out from the DNA. The table lists 250,000 to 350,000 clones, 89% of them singletons. The CDR3 is 13 amino acids. The germline CDR1 and CDR2 sequences are SQVTM and ANQGSEA. The V gene lost 4 bases and the J gene lost 0 bases, with 6 bases spanning the gap. Sequenced sample: peripheral blood. The receptor's source is a woman aged 55-69 years with acute or convalescent COVID-19. The rearrangement joins TRBV29-1 to TRBJ2-2, with D hard to call. The CDR3 sequence is CSVGRTNTGELFF. The CDR3 nucleotides are TGCAGCGTTGGCAGAACGAACACCGGGGAGCTGTTTTTT.